The clone carrying this TCR beta chain has ten or more counts. Its specificity is unknown. Molecules of cDNA were individually given unique molecular identifiers that were attached to them. A single record per CDR3 protein comes from TCRdb applying MiXCR to the 5' RACE reads. The sample records around 56,000 distinct CDR3 sequences, about 13% being singletons. Germline loops: CDR1 MNHEY, CDR2 SVGEGT. The CDR3 has 13 amino acids. Trimming took 2 bases from V and 6 from J, leaving 8 bases between them. This record belongs to a study of early T cells in non-severe SARS-CoV-2 infection. Study overall: The sequenced material was bulk RNA from unsorted whole blood, and its chains were unpaired.

Broader study findings: Reliance on VDJdb matching favored anti-spike CD8 responses; private and CD4 specificities were missed.

This clonotype was obtained from an adult who was a healthcare worker with PCR-confirmed SARS-CoV-2 infection or an uninfected control (not recorded which). V gene TRBV6-2 or TRBV6-3 combines with J gene TRBJ2-1, with TRBD1 as a possible D gene (5 bases). This specimen consisted of whole blood, obtained at baseline. This CDR3 is CASSYARVNEQFF. The CDR3 region has the DNA TGTGCCAGCAGTTACGCCAGGGTCAATGAGCAGTTCTTC.